The present T cell receptor beta chain was sequenced within a study of blood T cell repertoires in COVID-19. At the level of the study: Acute and convalescent COVID-19 specimens originated in the United States, Italy and Spain. Sources were T cells, B-cell-depleted T cells, or PBMCs; the material itself was cDNA or gDNA.

In the authors' methods: For nucleated cells, counts were estimated from reference gene primer amplification. Produced via immunoSEQ multiplex PCR; TCRdb's table is partial and in-frame only. V and J calls and clone size are those listed in that table; D and trimming were worked out from the DNA. The sample has 150,000 to 200,000 clones, 84% seen once. The CDR3 sequence is 12 residues long. CDR1 and CDR2 (germline): LNHDA, SQIVND (reference sequence). V lost 4 bases, J lost 1 base, and 5 bases lay in between. This receptor was obtained from an elderly woman with acute or convalescent COVID-19. The rearrangement uses TRBV19 and TRBJ2-7; D unresolved. The sample was peripheral blood. CDR3 sequence reads: CASSSGSYEQYF. The CDR3 bases are TGTGCCAGTAGTAGCGGATCCTACGAGCAGTACTTC.